One sample yielded the 4 T cell receptor beta chains listed below, sequenced in a study of blood T cell repertoires in COVID-19. Sequenced by immunoSEQ multiplex PCR; TCRdb stores in-frame clones only, minus some. The profile shows about 400,000 clones, around 90% of them singletons. The sample was PBMCs or T cells enriched from blood (not recorded which). The receptors here all came from a woman aged 40-49 years with acute COVID-19.

The V call is TRBV3-1 (or the pseudogene TRBV3-2), the J call TRBJ2-7, with TRBD2 matching 7 bases. Trimming removed 5 bases from V and 2 bases from J; junction bases left unmatched: 3. Per germline, CDR1 LGHDT and CDR2 YNNKEL (reference sequence). The CDR3 loop spans 13 amino acids. This CDR3 reads CASSYGTTYEQYF. CDR3 nucleotide sequence: TGTGCCAGCAGCTACGGGACTACCTACGAGCAGTACTTC.

The chain carries TRBV12-3 or TRBV12-4 and TRBJ1-4; unclear D gene. The length of the CDR3 is 13 residues. Trimming pared 9 bases from V and 4 bases from J, leaving 12 bases between. Written as DNA, the CDR3 is TGTGCCAGTAGGAGGCTGTTTAATGAAAAACTGTTTTTT. Translation: CASRRLFNEKLFF.

V is TRBV3-1 (or the pseudogene TRBV3-2) and J is TRBJ1-5; D unclear. V shed 0 bases and J shed 1 base, with 10 bases lying between them. Germline V gene data show CDR1 as LGHDT and CDR2 as YNNKEL (reference sequence). The length of the CDR3 is 16 residues. In DNA form, the CDR3 reads TGTGCCAGCAGCCAAGATCAGTCAGAAAGCAATCAGCCCCAGCATTTT. This translates into CASSQDQSESNQPQHF.

The chain recombines TRBV19 with TRBJ1-2, with a tentative D call TRBD1 (5 bases). CDR1 LNHDA and CDR2 SQIVND come from the germline V gene (reference sequence). The V end was cut by 3 bases, the J end by 4 bases, with 15 bases between. The CDR3 is 15 amino acids. The CDR3 nucleotides read TGTGCCAGTAGTATTGCCTTCGACAGACCCTATGGCTACACCTTC. Its protein product is CASSIAFDRPYGYTF.